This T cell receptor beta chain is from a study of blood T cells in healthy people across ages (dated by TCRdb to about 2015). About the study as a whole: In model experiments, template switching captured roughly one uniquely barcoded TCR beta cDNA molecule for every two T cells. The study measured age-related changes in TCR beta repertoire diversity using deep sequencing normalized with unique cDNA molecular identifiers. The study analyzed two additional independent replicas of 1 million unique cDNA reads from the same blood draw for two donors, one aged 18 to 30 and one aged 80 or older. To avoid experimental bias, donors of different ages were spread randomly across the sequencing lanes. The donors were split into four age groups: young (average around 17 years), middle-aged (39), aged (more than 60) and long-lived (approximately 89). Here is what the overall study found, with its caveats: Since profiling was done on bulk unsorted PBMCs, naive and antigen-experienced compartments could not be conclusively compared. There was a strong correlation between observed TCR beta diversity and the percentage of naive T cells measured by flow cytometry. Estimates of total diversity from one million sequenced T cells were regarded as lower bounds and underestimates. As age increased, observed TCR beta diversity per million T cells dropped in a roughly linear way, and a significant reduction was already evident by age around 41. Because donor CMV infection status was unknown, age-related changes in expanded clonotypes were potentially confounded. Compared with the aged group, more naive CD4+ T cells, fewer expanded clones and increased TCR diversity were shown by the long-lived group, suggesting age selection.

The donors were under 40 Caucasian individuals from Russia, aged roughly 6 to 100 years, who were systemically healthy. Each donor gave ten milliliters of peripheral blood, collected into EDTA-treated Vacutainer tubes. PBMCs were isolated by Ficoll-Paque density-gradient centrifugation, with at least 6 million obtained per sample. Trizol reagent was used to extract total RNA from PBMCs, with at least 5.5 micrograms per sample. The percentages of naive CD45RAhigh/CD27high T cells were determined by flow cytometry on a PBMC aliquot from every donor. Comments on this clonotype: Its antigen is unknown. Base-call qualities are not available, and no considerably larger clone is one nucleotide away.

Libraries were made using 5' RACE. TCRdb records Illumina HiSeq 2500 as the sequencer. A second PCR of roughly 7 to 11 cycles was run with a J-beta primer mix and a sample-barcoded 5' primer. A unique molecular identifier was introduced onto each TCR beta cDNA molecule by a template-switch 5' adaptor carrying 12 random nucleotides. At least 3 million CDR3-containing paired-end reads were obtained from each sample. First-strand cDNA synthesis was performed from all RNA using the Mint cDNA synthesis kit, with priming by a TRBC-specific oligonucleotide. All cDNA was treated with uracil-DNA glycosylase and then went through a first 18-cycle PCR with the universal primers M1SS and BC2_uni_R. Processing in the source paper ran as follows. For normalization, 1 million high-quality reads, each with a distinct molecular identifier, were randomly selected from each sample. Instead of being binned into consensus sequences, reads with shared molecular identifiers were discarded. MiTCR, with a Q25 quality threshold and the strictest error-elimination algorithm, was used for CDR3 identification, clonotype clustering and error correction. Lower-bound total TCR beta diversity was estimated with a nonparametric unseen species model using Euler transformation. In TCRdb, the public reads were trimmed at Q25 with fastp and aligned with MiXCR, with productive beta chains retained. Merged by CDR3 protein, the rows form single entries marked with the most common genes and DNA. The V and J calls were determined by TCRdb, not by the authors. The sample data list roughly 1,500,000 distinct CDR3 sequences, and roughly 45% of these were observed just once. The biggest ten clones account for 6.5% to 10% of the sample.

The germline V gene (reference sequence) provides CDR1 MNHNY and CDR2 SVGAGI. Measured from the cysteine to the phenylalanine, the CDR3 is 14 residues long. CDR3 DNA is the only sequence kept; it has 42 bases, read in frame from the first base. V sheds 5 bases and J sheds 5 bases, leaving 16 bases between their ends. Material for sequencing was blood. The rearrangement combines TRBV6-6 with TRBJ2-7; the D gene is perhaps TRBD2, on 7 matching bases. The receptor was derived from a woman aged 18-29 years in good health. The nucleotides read TGTGCCAGCAGTGCAAGAGGGGGGGAGAACGAGCAGTACTTC. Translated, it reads CASSARGGENEQYF.